This T cell receptor beta chain was captured by sequencing in a study of T cell responses to AZD1222 COVID-19 vaccine. Study-wide findings and caveats: Clonal diversity was possibly underestimated; the donors were predominantly white British and more often female.

Data came from immunoSEQ multiplex PCR; TCRdb stores just in-frame clones and leaves some out. The sample contains approximately 110,000 clones, just under 95% of which appear only once. On this clone itself: As yet, its antigen is unknown.

Germline V gene data show CDR1 as SGDLS and CDR2 as YYNGEE. V lost 2 bases to trimming and J lost 4 bases, with 15 bases between them. The CDR3 is 15 residues long. The chain is built from TRBV9 and TRBJ1-2, with D perhaps TRBD1 (5 bases). The TCR was taken from an adult in good health. The sequences come from peripheral blood, collected on day 0 of AZD1222 vaccination. CDR3 loop: CASSVSGTDSYGYTF. CDR3 DNA sequence: TGTGCCAGCAGCGTTTCCGGGACGGACTCCTATGGCTACACCTTC.